These 21 T cell receptor beta chains were all obtained from the same sample, sequenced in a study of T cell changes during pregnancy in multiple sclerosis. Assay: immunoSEQ multiplex PCR; the TCRdb copy retains only in-frame clones and omits some. The data hold around 55,000 clones, with 90% to 95% observed a single time. Here the sequenced sample was CD8+ T cells from peripheral blood mononuclear cells, taken in the third trimester of pregnancy. Source of these receptors: a female donor with multiple sclerosis, enrolled in a pregnancy study.

V is TRBV2 and J is TRBJ2-7; 7 nucleotides line up with TRBD2. J was trimmed by 2 bases and V by 10 bases; bases with no gene match: 8. The CDR3 has 13 amino acids. Germline loops: CDR1 SNHLY, CDR2 FYNNEI. The CDR3 nucleotides read TGTGCCATCAGAGCGGGAAAAACCTACGAGCAGTACTTC. It encodes CAIRAGKTYEQYF.

This clone was recorded many times. This chain joins TRBV6-1 and TRBJ2-1; D remains ambiguous. The CDR3 runs 14 residues. Trimming left V 2 bases short and J 8 bases short, with 13 bases between. In germline, CDR1 is MNHNS, CDR2 SASEGT. CDR3 nucleotide sequence: TGTGCCAGCAGTGAACCGACCGGGTCCCATGAGCAGTTCTTC. Translation gives CASSEPTGSHEQFF.

This chain links TRBV4-3 with TRBJ1-2; 8 nucleotides match TRBD1. This CDR3 spans 15 amino acids. Germline V gene lookup returns CDR1 LGHNA and CDR2 YSLEER. Germline trimming cut 4 bases from V and 3 bases from J; bases unmatched to any gene: 7. CDR3 in DNA: TGCGCCAGCAGCCCCTGGGACAGGCGAGACTATGGCTACACCTTC. It is translated as CASSPWDRRDYGYTF.

CDR3 sequence: CASTATGSETQYF. DNA for the CDR3: TGTGCCAGCACCGCGACAGGTAGTGAGACCCAGTACTTC. The chain joins TRBV2 to TRBJ2-5, with D maybe TRBD1 (6 bases). The V end lost 7 bases, the J end lost 5 bases, and 14 bases lay between the germline ends. The CDR3 has 13 amino acids. Germline values: CDR1 SNHLY, CDR2 FYNNEI.

This chain joins TRBV10-2 and TRBJ2-7, with 7 nucleotides matching TRBD2. The V gene's germline CDR1 is WSHSY and CDR2 SAAADI. CDR3 length: 14 residues. Trimming took 1 base from V and 5 from J; bases not matched to a gene: 5. The DNA of the CDR3 is TGCGCCAGCAGTGAGTACGGGGGAGGGGACGAGCAGTACTTC. Translated: CASSEYGGGDEQYF.

The rearrangement joins TRBV19 to TRBJ1-1; 8 positions agree with TRBD1. J was trimmed by 4 bases and V by 6 bases; bases with no gene match: 13. This CDR3 is 16 amino acids long. Germline V gene data show CDR1 as LNHDA and CDR2 as SQIVND (reference sequence). This CDR3 reads CASRGGWDRSPTEAFF. CDR3 sequence (DNA): TGTGCCAGTAGGGGTGGGTGGGACAGGTCGCCCACTGAAGCTTTCTTT.

This chain connects TRBV4-1 to TRBJ1-4, with D perhaps matching TRBD1 (5 bases). CDR1 is MGHRA and CDR2 is YSYEKL in the germline V gene. The CDR3 sequence is 16 residues long. V was shortened by 7 bases and J by 0 bases, with 15 bases between the two germline ends. Written as DNA, the CDR3 is TGCGCCAGCACCGCACATCCAGGGCCAACTAATGAAAAACTGTTTTTT. Its translation: CASTAHPGPTNEKLFF.

The V call is TRBV4-1, the J call TRBJ2-3; 7 bases are shared with TRBD2. Germline-derived CDR1 and CDR2 are MGHRA and YSYEKL. The CDR3 runs 15 residues. With V trimmed by 2 bases and J by 4 bases, 6 bases remained unmatched. The CDR3 coding sequence is TGCGCCAGCAGCCAAACGGGAGGCACACCAGATACGCAGTATTTT. Amino acid sequence: CASSQTGGTPDTQYF.

The V and J genes are TRBV5-1 and TRBJ1-1; D gene uncertain. The CDR3 sequence is 14 residues long. V was clipped by 3 bases and J by 1 base, with 10 bases between them. In germline, CDR1 is SGHRS, CDR2 YFSETQ. The CDR3 is CASSSGVSNTEAFF. The CDR3 nucleotides read TGCGCCAGCAGCTCGGGAGTCTCGAACACTGAAGCTTTCTTT.

The V and J genes are TRBV9 and TRBJ2-1; TRBD2 might be the D (6 bases). The germline V gene has CDR1 SGDLS and CDR2 YYNGEE. The V gene lost 4 bases and the J gene lost 6 bases, with 11 bases spanning the gap. The CDR3 is 13 residues long. The CDR3 bases are TGTGCCAGCAGCCCCCAGGAGGGCAATGAGCAGTTCTTC. It translates to CASSPQEGNEQFF.

The CDR3 DNA follows: TGTGCCAGCAGCTTTTGGCAGGCGAGTTCCTACAATGAGCAGTTCTTC. As protein: CASSFWQASSYNEQFF. The V call is TRBV7-9, the J call TRBJ2-1; D not resolved. V was trimmed by 3 bases and J by 1 base, leaving 13 bases between them. This CDR3 has 16 residues. CDR1 is SEHNR, CDR2 FQNEAQ, per germline (reference sequence).

V gene TRBV6-5 combines with J gene TRBJ2-7, with 14 bases lining up with TRBD2. This CDR3 contains 14 residues. Germline V gene lookup returns CDR1 MNHEY and CDR2 SVGAGI. After removal of 4 bases from V and 6 bases from J, the junction contained 2 bases not matched to a gene. The CDR3 region is CASSSGLAGGEQYF. The CDR3, as DNA: TGTGCCAGCAGTTCCGGACTAGCGGGAGGCGAGCAGTACTTC.

The J gene is TRBJ2-7, the V gene TRBV19; 10 bases align to TRBD1. With 11 bases clipped from V and 3 bases from J, the junction kept 7 bases outside the gene matches. The CDR3 is 13 amino acids. Germline V gene data show CDR1 as LNHDA and CDR2 as SQIVND (reference sequence). CDR3 region: CAAGQGVGYEQYF. The DNA of the CDR3 is TGTGCCGCAGGACAGGGGGTAGGCTACGAGCAGTACTTC.

This rearrangement joins TRBV5-1 to TRBJ1-5; TRBD1 aligns across 7 bases. The V and J ends lost 0 bases and 7 bases, in that order; junction bases with no gene match: 7. Germline V gives CDR1 SGHRS, CDR2 YFSETQ. The CDR3 is 15 amino acids. The CDR3 spells CASSLGLGGEQPQHF. CDR3 bases: TGCGCCAGCAGCTTGGGTCTAGGGGGCGAACAGCCCCAGCATTTT.

The chain links TRBV27 to TRBJ1-5; D perhaps matches TRBD1 (6 bases). V was shortened by 6 bases and J by 9 bases, with 21 bases between the two germline ends. Per germline, CDR1 MNHEY and CDR2 SMNVEV (reference sequence). CDR3 length equals 15 residues. Here the CDR3 DNA reads TGTGCCAGCAGCCACGACAGGTCCGGGGATTTGCCCCAGCATTTT. Translation gives CASSHDRSGDLPQHF.

The V gene is TRBV6-1, the J gene TRBJ2-6; TRBD1 aligns across 7 bases. Germline V gene lookup returns CDR1 MNHNS and CDR2 SASEGT. The CDR3 sequence is 15 residues long. Unmatched junction bases numbered 0, after V lost 4 bases and J lost 0 bases. The DNA for the CDR3 is TGTGCCAGCAGTGGACAGGGCTCTGGGGCCAACGTCCTGACTTTC. Residues: CASSGQGSGANVLTF.

The chain combines TRBV28 with TRBJ1-1, with D tentatively TRBD1 (5 bases). CDR1 and CDR2 from the germline V gene are MDHEN and SYDVKM. V dropped 3 bases and J dropped 6 bases, with 17 bases sitting between them. CDR3 length equals 15 residues. CDR3 residues: CASSFNRGGRSEAFF. The CDR3 DNA is TGTGCCAGCAGTTTTAATAGGGGCGGACGATCTGAAGCTTTCTTT.

In DNA, the CDR3 is TGTGCTAGTGGTTTTCACTCTCTCGGTGATGAGCAGTTCTTC. Its protein product is CASGFHSLGDEQFF. The gene calls are TRBV12-5 and TRBJ2-1; D is undetermined. The CDR3 consists of 14 residues. Germline CDR1 and CDR2: LGHNT and FRNRAP. V was cut by 3 bases and J by 8 bases, with 14 bases left in between.

This chain links TRBV4-2 with TRBJ1-5, with D possibly being TRBD1 (6 bases). The CDR3 has 15 residues. Trimming removed 5 bases from V and 1 base from J, with 12 bases in between. Per germline, CDR1 LGHNA and CDR2 YNFKEQ. The CDR3 loop reads CASSYERGSNQPQHF. In DNA form, the CDR3 reads TGTGCCAGCAGCTACGAAAGGGGGAGCAATCAGCCCCAGCATTTT.

The CDR3 DNA reads TGCGCCAGCAGCTTGAGAGGGGGCCCCCAAGAGACCCAGTACTTC. Encoded protein: CASSLRGGPQETQYF. V gene TRBV5-1 combines with J gene TRBJ2-5; 7 bases map to TRBD1. J lost 1 base, V lost 1 base, and 4 bases had no gene match. CDR1 SGHRS and CDR2 YFSETQ come from the germline V gene. The CDR3 contains 15 residues.

This sequence joins TRBV7-8 and TRBJ2-7, with TRBD2 identical over 7 bases. The V gene end was trimmed by 2 bases and the J gene end by 2 bases; junction bases not matched to a gene: 9. The germline V gene encodes CDR1 SGHVS and CDR2 FQNEAQ. This CDR3 contains 16 residues. This CDR3 reads CASSLQSGIDPYEQYF. CDR3 in DNA: TGTGCCAGCAGCTTACAAAGCGGGATCGACCCCTACGAGCAGTACTTC.